This section outlines one T cell receptor beta chain sequence together with its context. The antigen remains unidentified. These data come from a study of lymphopenia after photon versus proton radiotherapy. General study points: Oligoclonal CD8+ Temra expansion after nadir drove photon patients' diversity drop. Only patients who died were analyzed for survival; proton advantage is unproven.

V was clipped by 4 bases and J by 6 bases; unmatched bases: 10. The CDR3 spans 16 residues. Germline CDR1 MGHRA, CDR2 YSYEKL. The protocol was immunoSEQ multiplex PCR, while the TCRdb copy is restricted to in-frame clones and leaves out a portion. The repertoire has 65,000 to 85,000 clones, approximately 90% of them found once; the top ten carry approximately 2%. This clonotype was sampled from a woman between 40 and 50 years old with cholangiocarcinoma. Sequences were derived from peripheral blood, sampled from a patient treated with photon-based radiotherapy. This chain connects TRBV4-1 to TRBJ1-2; TRBD1 matches 11 bases. The chain's CDR3 is CASSPGTGGRLDGYTF. The CDR3 DNA reads TGCGCCAGCAGCCCCGGGACAGGGGGACGCCTGGATGGCTACACCTTC.